Below are 7 T cell receptor beta chains sequenced from a single sample in a study of blood T cells in healthy people across ages. A second PCR of roughly 7 to 11 cycles used a sample-barcoded 5' primer and a J-beta primer mix. One entry per CDR3 protein, called by TCRdb with MiXCR from the 5' RACE reads. The sample consists of some 790,000 distinct CDR3 sequences, around 30% of them appearing once. The material sequenced was blood. Receptor source: a woman over 75 in good health.

This clonotype was seen a handful of times. The chain recombines TRBV28 with TRBJ1-1, with D tentatively TRBD1 (6 bases). V was cut by 1 base and J by 1 base, with 13 bases left in between. Germline CDR1 is MDHEN and CDR2 is SYDVKM. The CDR3 sequence is 16 residues long. The CDR3, as DNA: TGTGCCAGCAGTTTATACCCGGCAGGGGAGAACACTGAAGCTTTCTTT. This sequence encodes CASSLYPAGENTEAFF.

In this sample, this clonotype turned up a few times. The rearrangement links TRBV7-2 to TRBJ2-7; 11 bases line up with TRBD1. CDR1 and CDR2 (germline): SGHTA, FQGNSA. With 7 bases clipped from V and 4 bases from J, the junction kept 6 bases outside the gene matches. The CDR3 extends over 14 amino acids. The DNA for the CDR3 is TGTGCCAGCAAGCCCGGGACAGGGGGGTACGAGCAGTACTTC. Translated, it gives CASKPGTGGYEQYF.

On this clonotype: A much more abundant neighbour one base away suggests this may be a read error. The CDR3: CASSPTGPPERSIQYF. The CDR3, as DNA: TGTGCCAGCAGTCCAACGGGACCGCCCGAGAGAAGCATTCAGTACTTC. The rearrangement uses TRBV28 and TRBJ2-4; D possibly matches TRBD1 or TRBD2 (5 bases each). V was shortened by 5 bases and J by 9 bases, with 23 bases between the two germline ends. CDR3 length: 16 residues. Germline loops: CDR1 MDHEN, CDR2 SYDVKM.

The V call is TRBV27, the J call TRBJ1-6; the D is unclear. The V gene lost 4 bases and the J gene lost 2 bases, with 15 bases spanning the gap. Germline assignment: CDR1 MNHEY and CDR2 SMNVEV (reference sequence). The CDR3 is 17 residues long. DNA for the CDR3: TGTGCCAGCAGTTCGAAAGGGATCGGGGCCTATAATTCACCCCTCCACTTT. Its protein is CASSSKGIGAYNSPLHF.

This clonotype was recorded at least ten times. The chain links TRBV9 to TRBJ1-6; D possibly corresponds to TRBD1 (6 bases). From germline, CDR1 is SGDLS and CDR2 YYNGEE. V was trimmed by 3 bases and J by 7 bases, leaving 17 bases between them. The CDR3 totals 16 residues. In DNA form, the CDR3 reads TGTGCCAGCAGCGCAACCCCCAGGGGAATGAATTCACCCCTCCACTTT. Its translation: CASSATPRGMNSPLHF.

This clonotype turned up a few times. This sequence joins TRBV6-1 and TRBJ1-2; D is unclear. Germline CDR1 and CDR2: MNHNS and SASEGT. The ends were cut back, 4 bases at V and 1 base at J, with 10 bases in the middle. This CDR3 is 14 amino acids long. CDR3 DNA sequence: TGTGCCAGCAGTGGAACCGGATTTAACTATGGCTACACCTTC. This gives the protein CASSGTGFNYGYTF.

In its sample, this clonotype was seen many times. V usage is TRBV3-1 and J usage is TRBJ2-5; D is unclear. Germline V gene data show CDR1 as LGHDT and CDR2 as YNNKEL (reference sequence). CDR3 size: 16 residues. Trimming removed 0 bases at V and 4 bases at J, with 15 bases between. The CDR3 DNA is TGTGCCAGCAGCCAAGACTTTGCTGTAGGCGCAGAGACCCAGTACTTC. This translates into CASSQDFAVGAETQYF.